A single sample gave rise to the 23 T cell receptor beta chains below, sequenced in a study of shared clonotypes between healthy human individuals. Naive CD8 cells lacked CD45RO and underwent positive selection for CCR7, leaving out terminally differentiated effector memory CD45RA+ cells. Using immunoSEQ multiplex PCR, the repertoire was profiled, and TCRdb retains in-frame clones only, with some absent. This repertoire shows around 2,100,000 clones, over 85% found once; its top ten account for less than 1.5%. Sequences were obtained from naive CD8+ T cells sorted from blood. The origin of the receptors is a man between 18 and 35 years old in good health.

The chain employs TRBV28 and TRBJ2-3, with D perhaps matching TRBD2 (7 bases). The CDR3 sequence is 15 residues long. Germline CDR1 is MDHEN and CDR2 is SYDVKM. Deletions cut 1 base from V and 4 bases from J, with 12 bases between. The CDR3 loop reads CASSLYRGGADTQYF. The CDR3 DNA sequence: TGTGCCAGCAGTTTATATAGAGGGGGGGCAGATACGCAGTATTTT.

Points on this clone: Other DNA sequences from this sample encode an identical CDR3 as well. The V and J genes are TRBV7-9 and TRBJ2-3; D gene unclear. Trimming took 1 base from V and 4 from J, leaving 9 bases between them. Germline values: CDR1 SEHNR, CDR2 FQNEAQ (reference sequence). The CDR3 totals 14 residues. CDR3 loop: CASSLVGGADTQYF. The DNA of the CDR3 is TGTGCCAGCAGCTTAGTTGGTGGCGCAGATACGCAGTATTTT.

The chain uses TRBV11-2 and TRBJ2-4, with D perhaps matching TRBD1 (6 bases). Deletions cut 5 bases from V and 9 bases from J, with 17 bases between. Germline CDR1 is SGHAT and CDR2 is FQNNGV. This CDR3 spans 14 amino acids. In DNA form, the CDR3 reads TGTGCCAGCAGCACCTGGACAGAGTTAAGCATTCAGTACTTC. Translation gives CASSTWTELSIQYF.

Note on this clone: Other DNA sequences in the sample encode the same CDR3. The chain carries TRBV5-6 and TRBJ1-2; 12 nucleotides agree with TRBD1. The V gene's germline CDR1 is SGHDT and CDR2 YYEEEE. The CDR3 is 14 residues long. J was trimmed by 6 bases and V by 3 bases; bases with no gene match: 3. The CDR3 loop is CASSSGTGGNGYTF. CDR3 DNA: TGTGCCAGCAGCTCCGGGACAGGGGGCAATGGCTACACCTTC.

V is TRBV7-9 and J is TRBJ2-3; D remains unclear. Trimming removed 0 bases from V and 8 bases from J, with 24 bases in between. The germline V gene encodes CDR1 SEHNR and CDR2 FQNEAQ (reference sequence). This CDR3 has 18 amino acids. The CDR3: CASSLANGRVRGVGTQYF. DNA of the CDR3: TGTGCCAGCAGCTTAGCGAACGGAAGGGTGAGAGGAGTCGGTACGCAGTATTTT.

CDR3 amino acids: CASSSEDYRSYEQYF. In DNA form, the CDR3 reads TGCGCCAGTTCCTCAGAAGACTACCGCTCCTACGAGCAGTACTTC. This chain joins TRBV4-1 and TRBJ2-7; the D gene is possibly TRBD2 (5 bases). V was cut by 9 bases and J by 0 bases, with 18 bases left in between. The CDR3 sequence is 15 residues long. CDR1 and CDR2 (germline): MGHRA, YSYEKL.

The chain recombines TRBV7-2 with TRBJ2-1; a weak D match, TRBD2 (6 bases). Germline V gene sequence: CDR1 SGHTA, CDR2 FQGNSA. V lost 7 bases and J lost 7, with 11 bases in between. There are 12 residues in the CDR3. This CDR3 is CASTVTRNEQFF. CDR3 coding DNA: TGTGCCAGCACTGTGACTAGGAATGAGCAGTTCTTC.

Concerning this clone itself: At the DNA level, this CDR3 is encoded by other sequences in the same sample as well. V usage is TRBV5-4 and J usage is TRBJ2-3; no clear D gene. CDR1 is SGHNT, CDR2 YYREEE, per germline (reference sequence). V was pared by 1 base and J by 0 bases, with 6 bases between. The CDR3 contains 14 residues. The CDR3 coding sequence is TGTGCCAGCAGCTTGCTAGGGAGCACAGATACGCAGTATTTT. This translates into CASSLLGSTDTQYF.

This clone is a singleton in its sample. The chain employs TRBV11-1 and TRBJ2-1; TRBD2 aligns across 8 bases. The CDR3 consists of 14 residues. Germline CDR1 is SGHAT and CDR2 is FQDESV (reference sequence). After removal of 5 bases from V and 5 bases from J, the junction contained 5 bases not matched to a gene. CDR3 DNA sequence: TGTGCCAGCAGCACGGGGGGGCCCCACAATGAGCAGTTCTTC. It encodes CASSTGGPHNEQFF.

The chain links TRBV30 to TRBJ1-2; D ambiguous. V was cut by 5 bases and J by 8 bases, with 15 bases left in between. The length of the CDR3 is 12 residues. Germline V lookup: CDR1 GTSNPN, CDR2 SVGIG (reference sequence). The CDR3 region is CAWGSPGGGYTF. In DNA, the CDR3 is TGTGCCTGGGGATCCCCCGGCGGGGGCTACACCTTC.

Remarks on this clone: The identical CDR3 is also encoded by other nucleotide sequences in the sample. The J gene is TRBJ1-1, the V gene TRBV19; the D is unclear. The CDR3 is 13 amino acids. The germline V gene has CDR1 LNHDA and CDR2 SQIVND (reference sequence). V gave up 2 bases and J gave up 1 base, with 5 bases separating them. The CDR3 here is CASSIRENTEAFF. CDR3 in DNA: TGTGCCAGTAGTATACGGGAGAACACTGAAGCTTTCTTT.

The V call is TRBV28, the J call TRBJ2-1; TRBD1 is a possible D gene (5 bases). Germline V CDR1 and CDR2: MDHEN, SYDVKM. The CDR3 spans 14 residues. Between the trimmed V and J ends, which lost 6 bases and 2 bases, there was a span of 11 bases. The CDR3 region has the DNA TGTGCCAGCAGCTCTGGGGCCCCCTACAATGAGCAGTTCTTC. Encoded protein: CASSSGAPYNEQFF. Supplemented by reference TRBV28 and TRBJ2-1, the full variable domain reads DVKVTQSSRYLVKRTGEKVFLECVQDMDHENMFWYRQDPGLGLRLIYFSYDVKMKEKGDIPEGYSVSREKKERFSLILESASTNQTSMYLCASSSGAPYNEQFFGPGTRLTVL.

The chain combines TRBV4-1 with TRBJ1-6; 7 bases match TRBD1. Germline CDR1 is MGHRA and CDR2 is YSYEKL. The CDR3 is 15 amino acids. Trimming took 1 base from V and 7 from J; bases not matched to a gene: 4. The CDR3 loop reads CASSQVEQGNSPLHF. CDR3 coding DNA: TGCGCCAGCAGCCAAGTAGAACAGGGGAATTCACCCCTCCACTTT.

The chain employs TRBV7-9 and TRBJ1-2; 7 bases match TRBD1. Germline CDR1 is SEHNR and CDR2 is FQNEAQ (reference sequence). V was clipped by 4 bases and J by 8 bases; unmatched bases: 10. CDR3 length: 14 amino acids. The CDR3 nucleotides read TGTGCCAGCAGCTCCTCCGGGACAGATGAAGGCTACACCTTC. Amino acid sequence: CASSSSGTDEGYTF.

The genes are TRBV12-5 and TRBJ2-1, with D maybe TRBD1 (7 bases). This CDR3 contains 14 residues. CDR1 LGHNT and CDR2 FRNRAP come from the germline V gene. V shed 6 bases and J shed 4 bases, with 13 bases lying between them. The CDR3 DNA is TGTGCTAGTGGCGGGGGACAGTTGTACAATGAGCAGTTCTTC. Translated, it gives CASGGGQLYNEQFF.

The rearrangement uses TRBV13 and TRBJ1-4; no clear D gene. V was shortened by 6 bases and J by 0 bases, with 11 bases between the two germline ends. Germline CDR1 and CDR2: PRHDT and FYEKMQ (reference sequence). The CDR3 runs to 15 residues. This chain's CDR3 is CASSTSAATNEKLFF. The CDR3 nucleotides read TGTGCCAGCAGTACTTCAGCAGCAACTAATGAAAAACTGTTTTTT.

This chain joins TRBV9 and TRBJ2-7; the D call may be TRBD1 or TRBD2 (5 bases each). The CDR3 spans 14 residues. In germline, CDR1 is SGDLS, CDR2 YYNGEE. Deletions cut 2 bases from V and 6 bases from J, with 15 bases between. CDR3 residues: CASSVADGGSEQYF. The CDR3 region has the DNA TGTGCCAGCAGCGTGGCCGATGGGGGTAGCGAGCAGTACTTC.

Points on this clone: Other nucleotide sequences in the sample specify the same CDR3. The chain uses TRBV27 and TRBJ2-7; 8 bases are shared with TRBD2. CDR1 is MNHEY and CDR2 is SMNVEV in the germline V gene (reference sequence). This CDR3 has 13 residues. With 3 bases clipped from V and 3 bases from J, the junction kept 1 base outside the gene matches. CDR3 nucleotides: TGTGCCAGCAGTTTCGGGGGGGTCTACGAGCAGTACTTC. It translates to CASSFGGVYEQYF.

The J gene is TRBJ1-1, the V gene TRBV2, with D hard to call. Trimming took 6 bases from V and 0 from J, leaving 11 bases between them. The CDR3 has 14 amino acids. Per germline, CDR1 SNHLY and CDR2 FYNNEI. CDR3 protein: CASSPPGMNTEAFF. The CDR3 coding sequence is TGTGCCAGCAGCCCACCGGGGATGAACACTGAAGCTTTCTTT.

The DNA of the CDR3 is TGTGCCAGCAGCTTCGGACACGATCCAGTTTGGGAGCAGTACTTC. Translating gives CASSFGHDPVWEQYF. The rearrangement links TRBV5-6 to TRBJ2-7, with D possibly matching TRBD1 (5 bases). Trimming removed 2 bases from V and 7 bases from J, with 19 bases in between. Per germline, CDR1 SGHDT and CDR2 YYEEEE. The CDR3 runs to 15 residues.

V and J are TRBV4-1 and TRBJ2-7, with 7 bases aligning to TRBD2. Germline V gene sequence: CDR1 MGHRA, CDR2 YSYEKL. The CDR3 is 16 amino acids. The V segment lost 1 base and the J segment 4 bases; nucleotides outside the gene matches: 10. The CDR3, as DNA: TGCGCCAGCAGCCAAGTTCCGGGACTGGGGGGGTACGAGCAGTACTTC. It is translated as CASSQVPGLGGYEQYF.

CDR3 bases: TGTGCCAGCAGCTTGGCCGTGGGAGGTTGGTACAATGAGCAGTTCTTC. This translates into CASSLAVGGWYNEQFF. This rearrangement joins TRBV5-6 to TRBJ2-1; weak D call: TRBD2 (6 bases). The CDR3 is made up of 16 amino acids. Trimming shortened V by 0 bases and J by 4 bases, and 14 bases separated the two germline ends. Germline V lookup: CDR1 SGHDT, CDR2 YYEEEE.

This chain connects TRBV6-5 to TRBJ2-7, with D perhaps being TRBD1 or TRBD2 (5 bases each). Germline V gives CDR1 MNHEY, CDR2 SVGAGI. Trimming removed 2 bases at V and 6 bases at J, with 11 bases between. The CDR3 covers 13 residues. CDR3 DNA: TGTGCCAGCAGTTACGGGGACGGCTCCGAGCAGTACTTC. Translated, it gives CASSYGDGSEQYF.